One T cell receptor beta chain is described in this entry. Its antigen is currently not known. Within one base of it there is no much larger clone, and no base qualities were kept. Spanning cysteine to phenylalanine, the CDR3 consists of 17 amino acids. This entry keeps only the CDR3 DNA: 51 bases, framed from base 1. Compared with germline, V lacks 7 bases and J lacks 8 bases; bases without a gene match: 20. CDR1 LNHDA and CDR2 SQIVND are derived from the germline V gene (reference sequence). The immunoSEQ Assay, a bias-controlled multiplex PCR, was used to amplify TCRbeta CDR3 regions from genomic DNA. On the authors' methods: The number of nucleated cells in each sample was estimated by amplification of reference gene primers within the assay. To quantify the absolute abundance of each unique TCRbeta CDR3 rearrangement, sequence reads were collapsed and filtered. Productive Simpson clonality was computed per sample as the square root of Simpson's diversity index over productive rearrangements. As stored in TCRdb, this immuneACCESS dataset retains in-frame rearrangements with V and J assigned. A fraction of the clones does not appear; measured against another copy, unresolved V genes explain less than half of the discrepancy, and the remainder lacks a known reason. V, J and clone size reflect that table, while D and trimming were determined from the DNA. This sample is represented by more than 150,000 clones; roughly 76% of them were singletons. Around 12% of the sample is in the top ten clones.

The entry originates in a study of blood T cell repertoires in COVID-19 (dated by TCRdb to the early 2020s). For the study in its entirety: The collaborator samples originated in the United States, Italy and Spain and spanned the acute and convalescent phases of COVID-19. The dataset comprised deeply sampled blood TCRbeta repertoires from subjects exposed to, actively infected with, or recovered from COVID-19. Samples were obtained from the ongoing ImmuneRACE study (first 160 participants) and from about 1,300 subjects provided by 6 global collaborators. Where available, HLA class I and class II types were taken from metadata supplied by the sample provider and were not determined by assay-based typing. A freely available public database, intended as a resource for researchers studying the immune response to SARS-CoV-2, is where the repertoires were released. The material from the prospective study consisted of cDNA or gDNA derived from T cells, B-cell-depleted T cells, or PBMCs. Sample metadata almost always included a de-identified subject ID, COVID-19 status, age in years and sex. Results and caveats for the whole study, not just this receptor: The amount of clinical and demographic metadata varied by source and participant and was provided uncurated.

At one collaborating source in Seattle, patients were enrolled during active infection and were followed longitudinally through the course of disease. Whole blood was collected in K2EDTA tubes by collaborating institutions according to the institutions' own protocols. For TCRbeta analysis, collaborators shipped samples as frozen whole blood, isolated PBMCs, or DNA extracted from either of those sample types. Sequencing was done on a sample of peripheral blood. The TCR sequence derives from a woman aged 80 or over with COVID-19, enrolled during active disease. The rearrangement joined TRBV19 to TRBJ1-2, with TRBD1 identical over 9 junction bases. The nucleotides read TGTGCCAGTACCACGGGGACAGGGATAAATAAACGCGGGGGCTACACCTTC. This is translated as CASTTGTGINKRGGYTF.